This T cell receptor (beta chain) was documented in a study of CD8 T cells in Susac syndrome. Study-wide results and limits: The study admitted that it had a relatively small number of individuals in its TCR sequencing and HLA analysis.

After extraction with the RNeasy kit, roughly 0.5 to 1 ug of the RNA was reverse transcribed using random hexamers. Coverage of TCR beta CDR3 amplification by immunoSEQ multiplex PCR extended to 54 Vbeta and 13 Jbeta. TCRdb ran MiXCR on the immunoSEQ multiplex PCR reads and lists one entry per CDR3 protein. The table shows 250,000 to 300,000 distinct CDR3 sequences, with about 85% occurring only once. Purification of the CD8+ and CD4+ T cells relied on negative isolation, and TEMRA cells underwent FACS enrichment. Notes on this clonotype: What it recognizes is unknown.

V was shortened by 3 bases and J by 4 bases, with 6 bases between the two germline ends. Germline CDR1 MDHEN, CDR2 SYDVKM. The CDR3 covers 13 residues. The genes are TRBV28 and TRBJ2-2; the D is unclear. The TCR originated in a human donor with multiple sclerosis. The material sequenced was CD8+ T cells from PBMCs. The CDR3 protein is CASSFRSTGELFF. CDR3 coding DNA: TGTGCCAGCAGTTTTCGAAGCACCGGGGAGCTGTTTTTT. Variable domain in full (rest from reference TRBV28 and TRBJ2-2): DVKVTQSSRYLVKRTGEKVFLECVQDMDHENMFWYRQDPGLGLRLIYFSYDVKMKEKGDIPEGYSVSREKKERFSLILESASTNQTSMYLCASSFRSTGELFFGEGSRLTVL.